This paragraph reports one T cell receptor beta chain. The antigen is unknown. Germline V gives CDR1 MDHEN, CDR2 SYDVKM. Trimming took 6 bases from V and 7 from J; bases not matched to a gene: 9. The CDR3 totals 15 residues. The data are from a study of T cell clones after liver transplantation. Study summary: Post-transplant blood was tracked for graft-donor-reactive T cell clones identified in a pre-transplant mixed lymphocyte reaction. At least one year of complete immunosuppression withdrawal without enzymes over twice normal defined tolerance.

Study findings and constraints: Compared with third party-reactive sequences, donor-reactive ones declined more, independent of withdrawal success. Circulating graft-donor-reactive CD4 TCRbeta sequences fell significantly post-transplant in most of the 8 subjects.

Measured with immunoSEQ multiplex PCR; TCRdb has only the in-frame clones, and not every one. The sample lists around 26,000 clones, more than 60% occurring once. Specimen: CD4+ T cells from blood, collected before liver transplant. The source is a human donor who received a liver transplant. The chain links TRBV28 to TRBJ1-6; TRBD1 agrees at 7 bases. CDR3 loop: CASRSSTGNNSPLHF. In nucleotides, the CDR3 is TGTGCCAGCAGATCTTCGACAGGGAACAATTCACCCCTCCACTTT.